The clone carrying this T cell receptor (beta chain) was observed once. What it binds is not known. TCRdb's copy holds only in-frame clones and misses some; the assay was immunoSEQ multiplex PCR. The sample shows 130,000 to 150,000 clones, about 89% of them seen only once. The CDR3 is 14 amino acids. Germline V lookup: CDR1 SQVTM, CDR2 ANQGSEA. V dropped 4 bases and J dropped 4 bases, with 14 bases sitting between them. The data are from a study of cytomegalovirus exposure and HLA in healthy donors. The study's findings and limits: Some TCR beta chains (approximately 180 of them) were listed as cytomegalovirus-associated.

The rearrangement links TRBV29-1 to TRBJ2-1, with D tentatively TRBD1 (6 bases). The material sequenced was PBMCs. The clonotype was recovered from a woman aged 18-29 years in good health and CMV-seropositive. This chain's CDR3 is CSVGGLRGYNEQFF. In DNA, the CDR3 is TGCAGCGTTGGGGGTCTTAGGGGGTACAATGAGCAGTTCTTC.